The rows below give T cell receptor beta chains drawn from one sample of a study of vaccination effects on CD4 cells after COVID-19. For these TCRs, the target antigens are not known. Measured with immunoSEQ multiplex PCR; TCRdb has only the in-frame clones, and not every one. The table records some 60,000 clones, around four fifths of them present only once. This specimen was CD4+ T cells from PBMCs cultured without peptide, taken after COVID-19 vaccination. These receptors were obtained from a human donor who received a COVID-19 vaccine. Each CDR3 is given with its conserved first and last residue. Fields, in order: clone size, V gene, D gene, J gene, CDR3 protein, CDR3 DNA. D genes are given only for firm matches. Clone size is given for some rows only: seen once, a few or many times, or a class if the clone is expanded.

size: NA
V: TRBV28
D: NA
J: TRBJ2-3
CDR3: CASSLPSTDTQYF
DNA: TGTGCCAGCAGTTTGCCTAGCACAGATACGCAGTATTTT

size: NA
V: TRBV28
D: TRBD1
J: TRBJ1-2
CDR3: CASSRDRGGYGYTF
DNA: TGTGCCAGCAGCCGGGACAGGGGCGGCTATGGCTACACCTTC

size: NA
V: TRBV10-3
D: TRBD2
J: TRBJ2-2
CDR3: CAISDRVAGSNTGELFF
DNA: TGTGCCATCAGTGATCGGGTAGCGGGATCGAACACCGGGGAGCTGTTTTTT

size: NA
V: TRBV7-8
D: NA
J: TRBJ1-6
CDR3: CASSLQRANSPLHF
DNA: TGTGCCAGCAGCTTACAACGTGCTAATTCACCCCTCCACTTT

size: NA
V: TRBV4-2
D: TRBD2
J: TRBJ2-3
CDR3: CASSQGVSGKVDTQYF
DNA: TGTGCCAGCAGCCAAGGGGTTAGCGGGAAGGTGGATACGCAGTATTTT

size: few
V: TRBV7-9
D: TRBD2
J: TRBJ2-1
CDR3: CASSLGGGRSMDEQFF
DNA: TGTGCCAGCAGCTTAGGCGGGGGGCGCTCCATGGATGAGCAGTTCTTC

size: NA
V: TRBV5-5
D: NA
J: TRBJ2-7
CDR3: CASSLGQGAMEQYF
DNA: TGTGCCAGCAGCTTGGGCCAAGGTGCTATGGAGCAGTACTTC

size: NA
V: TRBV10-3
D: NA
J: TRBJ2-7
CDR3: CAISEAGYEQYF
DNA: TGTGCCATCAGTGAGGCGGGTTACGAGCAGTACTTC

size: NA
V: TRBV11-2
D: NA
J: TRBJ2-7
CDR3: CASTSPRGVEQYF
DNA: TGTGCCAGCACCTCCCCCCGGGGAGTCGAGCAGTACTTC

size: medium-sized
V: TRBV19
D: NA
J: TRBJ1-6
CDR3: CASTYRDPGRSPLHF
DNA: TGTGCCAGTACCTACCGGGACCCGGGTCGCTCACCCCTCCACTTT

size: NA
V: TRBV19
D: TRBD1
J: TRBJ1-1
CDR3: CASSIGQVNTEAFF
DNA: TGTGCCAGTAGTATCGGACAGGTGAACACTGAAGCTTTCTTT

size: few
V: TRBV2
D: TRBD2
J: TRBJ2-7
CDR3: CASVAKRETGEQYF
DNA: TGTGCCAGCGTTGCCAAGCGGGAAACGGGGGAGCAGTACTTC

size: few
V: TRBV30
D: NA
J: TRBJ2-7
CDR3: CAWSVGGEQYF
DNA: TGTGCCTGGAGTGTAGGCGGCGAGCAGTACTTC

size: NA
V: TRBV7-2
D: NA
J: TRBJ1-2
CDR3: CASSLEGRNVNYGYTF
DNA: TGTGCCAGCAGCTTAGAAGGGCGGAACGTAAACTATGGCTACACCTTC

size: NA
V: TRBV6-5
D: NA
J: TRBJ2-7
CDR3: CASSYSIRSSYEQYF
DNA: TGTGCCAGCAGTTACTCGATTAGGAGCTCCTACGAGCAGTACTTC

size: NA
V: TRBV5-1
D: NA
J: TRBJ2-3
CDR3: CASSWKGADTQYF
DNA: TGCGCCAGCAGCTGGAAGGGGGCAGATACGCAGTATTTT

size: few
V: TRBV27
D: NA
J: TRBJ1-5
CDR3: CASSFPRDLNQPQHF
DNA: TGTGCCAGCAGTTTCCCCCGGGACCTCAATCAGCCCCAGCATTTT

size: NA
V: TRBV27
D: NA
J: TRBJ2-3
CDR3: CASSPSTDTQYF
DNA: TGTGCCAGCAGTCCTAGCACAGATACGCAGTATTTT

size: NA
V: TRBV18
D: TRBD1
J: TRBJ1-1
CDR3: CASSPGQATSYTEAFF
DNA: TGTGCCAGCTCACCGGGACAGGCCACGTCCTACACTGAAGCTTTCTTT

size: NA
V: TRBV30
D: TRBD1
J: TRBJ1-6
CDR3: CAWSSRDRGSPLHF
DNA: TGTGCCTGGAGTTCTCGGGACAGGGGATCACCCCTCCACTTT

size: NA
V: TRBV5-8
D: NA
J: TRBJ2-3
CDR3: CASSATGRSTDTQYF
DNA: TGTGCCAGCAGCGCCACAGGGCGTAGCACAGATACGCAGTATTTT

size: NA
V: TRBV7-2
D: NA
J: TRBJ2-1
CDR3: CASSSVAGGYNEQFF
DNA: TGTGCCAGCAGCTCAGTGGCTGGGGGATACAATGAGCAGTTCTTC

size: NA
V: TRBV4-2
D: NA
J: TRBJ2-1
CDR3: CASSQEVNTYYNEQFF
DNA: TGTGCCAGCAGCCAAGAGGTTAACACCTACTACAATGAGCAGTTCTTC

size: NA
V: TRBV7-2
D: NA
J: TRBJ1-1
CDR3: CASSSRGLTEAFF
DNA: TGTGCCAGCAGCTCCCGGGGCCTCACTGAAGCTTTCTTT

size: NA
V: TRBV9
D: NA
J: TRBJ2-7
CDR3: CASSAPNSFQQYF
DNA: TGTGCCAGCAGCGCCCCCAATTCATTCCAGCAGTACTTC

size: NA
V: TRBV5-1
D: NA
J: TRBJ1-1
CDR3: CASSLVPNTEAFF
DNA: TGCGCCAGCAGCTTGGTACCTAACACTGAAGCTTTCTTT

size: NA
V: TRBV2
D: NA
J: TRBJ1-6
CDR3: CASSESGGQNNSPLHF
DNA: TGTGCCAGCAGTGAATCGGGGGGGCAGAACAATTCACCCCTCCACTTT

size: once
V: TRBV9
D: NA
J: TRBJ2-5
CDR3: CASSVADQETQYF
DNA: TGTGCCAGCAGCGTAGCCGACCAAGAGACCCAGTACTTC

size: NA
V: TRBV27
D: TRBD2
J: TRBJ2-7
CDR3: CASSSRLADGPYEQYF
DNA: TGTGCCAGCAGTTCAAGACTAGCGGATGGGCCCTACGAGCAGTACTTC

size: NA
V: TRBV30
D: NA
J: TRBJ2-7
CDR3: CAWSFGEAYEQYF
DNA: TGTGCCTGGAGTTTTGGGGAGGCCTACGAGCAGTACTTC

size: NA
V: TRBV6-5
D: NA
J: TRBJ1-6
CDR3: CASREGNYNSPLHF
DNA: TGTGCCAGCCGGGAGGGGAATTATAATTCACCCCTCCACTTT

size: NA
V: TRBV2
D: NA
J: TRBJ1-2
CDR3: CASTPRWADGYTF
DNA: TGTGCCAGCACCCCACGATGGGCTGATGGCTACACCTTC

size: NA
V: TRBV15
D: TRBD1
J: TRBJ2-1
CDR3: CATSRAAGTGWNEQFF
DNA: TGTGCCACCAGCAGAGCAGCTGGGACAGGGTGGAATGAGCAGTTCTTC

size: NA
V: TRBV18
D: TRBD1
J: TRBJ1-1
CDR3: CASSRTGQNTEAFF
DNA: TGTGCCAGCTCACGGACAGGTCAGAACACTGAAGCTTTCTTT

size: NA
V: TRBV7-9
D: NA
J: TRBJ1-6
CDR3: CASSLGLAGSSPLHF
DNA: TGTGCCAGCAGCTTAGGGTTGGCAGGGAGTTCACCCCTCCACTTT